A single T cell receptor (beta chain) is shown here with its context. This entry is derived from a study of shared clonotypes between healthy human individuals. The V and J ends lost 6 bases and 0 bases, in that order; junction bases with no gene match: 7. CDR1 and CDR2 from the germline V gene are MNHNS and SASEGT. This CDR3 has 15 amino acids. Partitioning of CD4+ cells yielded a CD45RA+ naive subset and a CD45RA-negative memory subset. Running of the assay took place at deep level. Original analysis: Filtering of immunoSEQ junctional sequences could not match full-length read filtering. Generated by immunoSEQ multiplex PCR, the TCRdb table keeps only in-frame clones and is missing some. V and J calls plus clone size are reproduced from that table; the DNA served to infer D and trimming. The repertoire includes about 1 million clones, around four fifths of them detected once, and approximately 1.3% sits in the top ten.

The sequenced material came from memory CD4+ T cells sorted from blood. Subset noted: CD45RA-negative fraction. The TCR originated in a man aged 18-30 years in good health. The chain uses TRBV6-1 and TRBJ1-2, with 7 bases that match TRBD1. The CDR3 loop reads CASSDPGTANYGYTF. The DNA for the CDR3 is TGTGCCAGCAGCGACCCCGGGACAGCTAACTATGGCTACACCTTC.